The 18 T cell receptor beta chains below come from one sample, sequenced in a study of T-cell memory formation after mild COVID-19. From the 5' RACE reads, TCRdb called clonotypes with MiXCR, one entry per CDR3 protein. The sample includes 360,000 or so distinct CDR3 sequences, around 27% of them seen just once. Sequencing input: PBMCs or a T cell subset sorted from them (not recorded which). These receptors originate from an adult woman who had mild COVID-19 (a few samples of this study predate the infection). Cell type and time point are not known.

This clonotype has a handful of counts. V is TRBV7-2 and J is TRBJ2-1; TRBD2 aligns across 16 bases. The CDR3 consists of 17 residues. Germline CDR1 is SGHTA and CDR2 is FQGNSA. Trimming at V came to 4 bases and at J to 8 bases, leaving 8 bases not matched to a gene. CDR3 sequence reads: CASSYGTSGGGSDEQFF. DNA of the CDR3: TGTGCCAGCAGCTACGGGACTAGCGGGGGGGGTTCCGATGAGCAGTTCTTC.

The genes are TRBV12-3 or TRBV12-4 and TRBJ1-3; perhaps TRBD1 as D (6 bases). The V end was cut by 8 bases, the J end by 4 bases, with 12 bases between. The CDR3 is 13 amino acids. In DNA, the CDR3 is TGTGCCAGCGCCGACAGGTGGGGAAACACCATATATTTT. Residues: CASADRWGNTIYF.

This chain links TRBV19 with TRBJ2-2, with 9 bases fitting TRBD1. Looked up from germline, CDR1 is LNHDA and CDR2 is SQIVND (reference sequence). The CDR3 runs 14 residues. The junction had 9 bases not matched to a gene; V was cut back by 10 bases and J by 6 bases. Here the CDR3 reads CATGTGSLPGELFF. Here the CDR3 DNA reads TGTGCCACGGGGACAGGGAGTCTACCCGGGGAGCTGTTTTTT.

This clonotype was picked up a small number of times. The chain carries TRBV4-1 and TRBJ2-7; TRBD1 agrees at 9 bases. The CDR3 is made up of 15 amino acids. Germline CDR1 reads MGHRA; CDR2 reads YSYEKL. Trimming took 3 bases from V and 3 from J; bases not matched to a gene: 6. Here the CDR3 DNA reads TGCGCCAGCAGCCACCAGACAGGGGGATTCTACGAGCAGTACTTC. This codes for CASSHQTGGFYEQYF.

A few counts support this clonotype. The rearrangement joins TRBV5-1 to TRBJ1-4, with D maybe TRBD1 (6 bases). This CDR3 has 15 amino acids. The V gene lost 10 bases and the J gene lost 7 bases, with 23 bases spanning the gap. Germline loops: CDR1 SGHRS, CDR2 YFSETQ. CDR3 in amino acids: CASARDTGGGEKLFF. The CDR3 DNA is TGCGCCTCCGCCCGGGACACCGGGGGCGGTGAAAAACTGTTTTTT.

V is TRBV14 and J is TRBJ1-1, with unresolved D. The CDR3 contains 13 residues. Between the trimmed V and J ends, which lost 4 bases and 7 bases, there was a span of 13 bases. Germline CDR1 is SGHDN and CDR2 is FVKESK. The DNA for the CDR3 is TGTGCCAGCAGCCTGGAACCCCGGGGTGAAGCTTTCTTT. Translating gives CASSLEPRGEAFF.

The V call is TRBV3-1, the J call TRBJ2-1; possible D gene TRBD2, 5 bases. The V end lost 4 bases, the J end lost 2 bases, and 12 bases lay between the germline ends. The CDR3 runs to 15 residues. Germline V CDR1 and CDR2: LGHDT, YNNKEL (reference sequence). The CDR3 reads CASSRGGQPYNEQFF. CDR3 bases: TGTGCCAGCAGCCGAGGAGGCCAACCCTACAATGAGCAGTTCTTC.

The sample holds many counts of this clonotype. The rearrangement joins TRBV5-1 to TRBJ2-2; D unclear. The CDR3 is made up of 14 amino acids. The V and J ends lost 4 bases and 1 base respectively, with 8 bases between them. Germline V gives CDR1 SGHRS, CDR2 YFSETQ. The DNA for the CDR3 is TGCGCCAGCAGCCCAGGAATGAACACCGGGGAGCTGTTTTTT. It encodes CASSPGMNTGELFF. Full variable domain (outside the CDR3, taken from reference TRBV5-1 and TRBJ2-2): KAGVTQTPRYLIKTRGQQVTLSCSPISGHRSVSWYQQTPGQGLQFLFEYFSETQRNKGNFPGRFSGRQFSNSRSEMNVSTLELGDSALYLCASSPGMNTGELFFGEGSRLTVL.

The sample holds a few counts of this clonotype. V gene TRBV7-9 combines with J gene TRBJ2-1; unclear D gene. The ends were cut back, 5 bases at V and 9 bases at J, with 8 bases in the middle. CDR3 length: 11 residues. Germline V gene sequence: CDR1 SEHNR, CDR2 FQNEAQ (reference sequence). The CDR3 here is CASSQSVEQFF. CDR3 nucleotide sequence: TGTGCCAGCAGCCAGAGCGTTGAGCAGTTCTTC.

This clonotype has a handful of counts. This rearrangement joins TRBV11-2 to TRBJ2-3, with D hard to call. The CDR3 is 12 residues long. Trimming took off 6 bases at V and 6 bases at J, with 10 bases between the two ends. Germline V CDR1 and CDR2: SGHAT, FQNNGV. Written as DNA, the CDR3 is TGTGCCAGCAGACAATCTGGGGATACGCAGTATTTT. It is translated as CASRQSGDTQYF.

This chain connects TRBV7-6 to TRBJ2-3, with 11 nucleotides matching TRBD2. Germline CDR1 and CDR2: SGHVS and FNYEAQ. CDR3 length: 19 amino acids. V lost 1 base to trimming and J lost 4 bases; unmatched junction nucleotides: 13. CDR3 DNA sequence: TGTGCCAGCAGCTTAGACCCCATAGCGGGGGGGGCGAGGTCAGATACGCAGTATTTT. It encodes CASSLDPIAGGARSDTQYF.

The V call is TRBV3-1, the J call TRBJ2-5, with TRBD2 matching 16 bases. Germline V lookup: CDR1 LGHDT, CDR2 YNNKEL (reference sequence). Losses at the gene ends were 0 bases for V and 5 bases for J; bases not matched to a gene: 9. The CDR3 has 19 residues. CDR3 sequence reads: CASSQDTGLAGGRLETQYF. Here the CDR3 DNA reads TGTGCCAGCAGCCAAGATACGGGACTAGCGGGGGGGCGGCTGGAGACCCAGTACTTC.

The chain couples TRBV5-8 to TRBJ1-2; TRBD1 matches 7 bases. The CDR3 is 14 residues long. Germline-derived CDR1 and CDR2 are SGHTS and YDEGEE. Trimming cost V 1 base and J 0 bases; bases outside gene matches: 0. CDR3 protein: CASSLRGPNYGYTF. CDR3 DNA: TGTGCCAGCAGCTTGAGGGGGCCTAACTATGGCTACACCTTC.

The chain employs TRBV4-1 and TRBJ2-1; 8 bases are a match to TRBD2. After removal of 1 base from V and 11 bases from J, the junction contained 10 bases not matched to a gene. This CDR3 spans 15 amino acids. Germline V gene sequence: CDR1 MGHRA, CDR2 YSYEKL. CDR3 protein: CASSQATAGGRKQFF. In DNA form, the CDR3 reads TGCGCCAGCAGCCAAGCGACGGCGGGAGGCAGGAAGCAGTTCTTC.

This clonotype was counted a few times. This chain uses TRBV5-1 with TRBJ2-1; 8 bases agree with TRBD2. Unmatched junction bases numbered 3, after V lost 1 base and J lost 3 bases. The CDR3 totals 15 residues. The germline V gene has CDR1 SGHRS and CDR2 YFSETQ. The CDR3 sequence: CASSLPGLDYNEQFF. The CDR3 nucleotides are TGCGCCAGCAGCTTGCCGGGACTAGACTACAATGAGCAGTTCTTC.

The rearrangement links TRBV6-6 to TRBJ1-1, with 7 bases lining up with TRBD1. Germline-derived CDR1 and CDR2 are MNHNY and SVGAGI (reference sequence). The CDR3 covers 15 residues. V lost 6 bases and J lost 2; bases outside the gene matches: 9. CDR3 coding DNA: TGTGCCAGCAGAAACTCAGGGGGAAGTAACACTGAAGCTTTCTTT. The encoded protein is CASRNSGGSNTEAFF.

The V gene is TRBV5-6, the J gene TRBJ2-1; 10 bases fit TRBD2. The CDR3 is 15 amino acids. V trimming: 1 base; J trimming: 8 bases; junction bases outside the gene matches: 6. Germline-derived CDR1 and CDR2 are SGHDT and YYEEEE. This chain's CDR3 is CASSLRSGGAYEQFF. The CDR3 DNA reads as TGTGCCAGCAGCTTGAGAAGCGGGGGGGCCTATGAGCAGTTCTTC.

This sequence joins TRBV4-2 and TRBJ2-7; D is perhaps TRBD1 (6 bases). The CDR3 covers 14 residues. Germline lookup yields CDR1 LGHNA and CDR2 YNFKEQ. With 2 bases removed from V and 3 bases from J, the gap between germline ends came to 11 bases. The CDR3 nucleotides read TGTGCCAGCAGCCAACCGGGACAAAACTACGAGCAGTACTTC. Its translation: CASSQPGQNYEQYF.